The 15 T cell receptor beta chains presented below share a single source sample, sequenced in a study of CD8+ T cells in alopecia areata. Extraction of RNA preceded its reverse transcription into cDNA, which served as the sequencing template. Using immunoSEQ multiplex PCR, the repertoire was profiled, and TCRdb retains in-frame clones only, with some absent. The sample contains about 110,000 clones, 84% of which appear only once. Sample treatment: oral pan-JAK inhibitor, 5-10 mg twice daily. Sequenced here: CD8+ T cells sorted from blood, sampled at week 24, from a patient treated with tofacitinib. These receptors all stem from a human donor with alopecia areata.

V gene TRBV29-1 combines with J gene TRBJ2-7; D gene ambiguous. V gave up 0 bases and J gave up 3 bases, with 6 bases separating them. Germline V gene data show CDR1 as SQVTM and CDR2 as ANQGSEA. CDR3 size: 12 residues. The CDR3 sequence is CSVEDRIYEQYF. The CDR3, as DNA: TGCAGCGTTGAAGACAGGATCTACGAGCAGTACTTC.

V is TRBV18 and J is TRBJ2-1, with TRBD1 identical over 9 bases. Germline CDR1 is KGHSH and CDR2 is LQKENI. Trimming at V came to 3 bases and at J to 6 bases, leaving 6 bases not matched to a gene. This CDR3 is 15 amino acids long. The CDR3 is CASSPGQGRLNEQFF. CDR3 coding DNA: TGTGCCAGCTCACCGGGACAGGGTCGGCTCAATGAGCAGTTCTTC.

This sequence joins TRBV4-1 and TRBJ1-2, with D possibly being TRBD1 (5 bases). V lost 1 base and J lost 5, with 11 bases in between. The CDR3 is 14 amino acids. Germline values: CDR1 MGHRA, CDR2 YSYEKL. The CDR3, as DNA: TGCGCCAGCAGCCAAGTCCGGGACGGATATGGCTACACCTTC. Amino acids: CASSQVRDGYGYTF.

The genes are TRBV7-9 and TRBJ1-2; perhaps TRBD1 as D (6 bases). V was clipped by 1 base and J by 8 bases, with 14 bases between them. Germline CDR1 reads SEHNR; CDR2 reads FQNEAQ (reference sequence). CDR3 length: 14 residues. CDR3 coding DNA: TGTGCCAGCAGCTTAGACAGGGTGTTGAACGGCTACACCTTC. This gives the protein CASSLDRVLNGYTF.

V is TRBV29-1 and J is TRBJ2-3; the D gene is possibly TRBD2 (5 bases). The ends were cut back, 3 bases at V and 6 bases at J, with 13 bases in the middle. This CDR3 has 13 amino acids. CDR1 SQVTM and CDR2 ANQGSEA come from the germline V gene. CDR3 in DNA: TGCAGCGTTGATGGGAGATCGTCCGATACGCAGTATTTT. It is translated as CSVDGRSSDTQYF.

The rearrangement links TRBV4-1 to TRBJ1-5; unclear D gene. This CDR3 contains 14 residues. V lost 0 bases and J 12 bases, leaving 15 bases between the germline ends. Germline V gene lookup returns CDR1 MGHRA and CDR2 YSYEKL. The CDR3 nucleotides are TGCGCCAGCAGCCAAGAGACTGGAACAGTCGGCCAGCATTTT. It yields the protein CASSQETGTVGQHF.

In DNA, the CDR3 is TGTGCCAGTAAGGTCGTAGACTCTGGGGCCAACGTCCTGACTTTC. It yields the protein CASKVVDSGANVLTF. The chain links TRBV19 to TRBJ2-6; no firm D call. From germline, CDR1 is LNHDA and CDR2 SQIVND (reference sequence). The V end lost 7 bases, the J end lost 0 bases, and 10 bases lay between the germline ends. The CDR3 runs 15 residues.

About this clone itself: In the same sample, other DNA sequences code for this CDR3. The chain links TRBV27 to TRBJ2-3; 12 bases map to TRBD2. Germline CDR1 is MNHEY and CDR2 is SMNVEV (reference sequence). The J segment lost 6 bases and the V segment lost 6 bases, leaving 4 bases of the junction unmatched. This CDR3 region has 14 residues. The CDR3 nucleotides read TGTGCCAGCAGCCTAGCGGGGGGGCCGGATACGCAGTATTTT. Its protein product is CASSLAGGPDTQYF.

The V gene is TRBV5-1, the J gene TRBJ2-7, with TRBD1 identical over 7 bases. Germline values: CDR1 SGHRS, CDR2 YFSETQ. CDR3 length: 14 residues. J lost 3 bases, V lost 4 bases, and 7 bases had no gene match. CDR3 residues: CASSAGGSDYEQYF. CDR3 bases: TGCGCCAGCAGCGCAGGGGGTAGTGACTACGAGCAGTACTTC. Full variable domain (remainder filled in from reference TRBV5-1 and TRBJ2-7): KAGVTQTPRYLIKTRGQQVTLSCSPISGHRSVSWYQQTPGQGLQFLFEYFSETQRNKGNFPGRFSGRQFSNSRSEMNVSTLELGDSALYLCASSAGGSDYEQYFGPGTRLTVT.

The V call is TRBV4-1, the J call TRBJ1-1; D may be TRBD1 (5 bases). V was shortened by 9 bases and J by 2 bases, with 19 bases between the two germline ends. This CDR3 comprises 15 residues. CDR1 is MGHRA, CDR2 YSYEKL, per germline. The CDR3 nucleotides read TGCGCCAGTCATCCCTCGGCGGGGCGCAACACTGAAGCTTTCTTT. It yields the protein CASHPSAGRNTEAFF.

The chain carries TRBV4-1 and TRBJ1-6; tentatively, D is TRBD1 (6 bases). This CDR3 is built from 14 residues. V was trimmed by 4 bases and J by 9 bases, leaving 13 bases between them. Germline lookup yields CDR1 MGHRA and CDR2 YSYEKL. CDR3 in DNA: TGCGCCAGCAGCCCGAGACAGGATAGTTCACCCCTCCACTTT. Translated: CASSPRQDSSPLHF.

The chain employs TRBV4-1 and TRBJ2-3; 9 bases line up with TRBD2. This CDR3 comprises 18 residues. With V trimmed by 1 base and J by 2 bases, 10 bases remained unmatched. The germline V gene has CDR1 MGHRA and CDR2 YSYEKL. The CDR3 protein is CASSQGRRGGGPTDTQYF. CDR3 coding DNA: TGCGCCAGCAGCCAAGGACGGCGGGGGGGCGGCCCCACAGATACGCAGTATTTT.

The J gene is TRBJ2-1, the V gene TRBV5-6; possibly TRBD2 for D (5 bases). The V end lost 1 base, the J end lost 4 bases, and 9 bases lay between the germline ends. CDR3 length: 14 amino acids. Germline V gene data show CDR1 as SGHDT and CDR2 as YYEEEE. The CDR3 coding sequence is TGTGCCAGCAGCTTGAGTTGGAGGTACAATGAGCAGTTCTTC. Translating it yields CASSLSWRYNEQFF.

A few counts support this clone. The V call is TRBV5-6, the J call TRBJ2-7; the match to TRBD1 covers 9 bases. With V trimmed by 2 bases and J by 6 bases, 9 bases remained unmatched. This CDR3 comprises 15 residues. Per the germline V gene, CDR1 is SGHDT and CDR2 is YYEEEE. CDR3 in amino acids: CASSFSIGTGSEQYF. DNA of the CDR3: TGTGCCAGCAGCTTTTCGATCGGGACAGGGTCCGAGCAGTACTTC.

This chain links TRBV27 with TRBJ1-6; D call uncertain. The germline V gene encodes CDR1 MNHEY and CDR2 SMNVEV (reference sequence). The V end lost 3 bases, the J end lost 5 bases, and 17 bases lay between the germline ends. CDR3 length: 17 amino acids. The CDR3 spells CASSFRGPMKNNSPLHF. The CDR3 nucleotides read TGTGCCAGCAGTTTTCGAGGGCCGATGAAGAATAATTCACCCCTCCACTTT.